Below, 6 T cell receptor beta chains from the same sample are listed, as sequenced in a study of response to subunit inactivated influenza vaccine. TCRdb re-analysed the RT-PCR reads in MiXCR, keeping a single row per CDR3 protein. The top ten hold roughly 10% of the sample, which has some 800,000 distinct CDR3 sequences, 21% seen once. Sequences were derived from PBMCs from blood, sampled 5 to 6 days after vaccination. The receptors were sampled from a man aged 45-60 years who received an inactivated influenza vaccine.

This clonotype was counted only a few times. CDR3 in DNA: TGTGCCAGCAGAAAACGGACAGGGCGGAACACCGGGGAGCTGTTTTTT. Translated: CASRKRTGRNTGELFF. The gene calls are TRBV6-1 and TRBJ2-2; 8 bases align to TRBD1. Germline-derived CDR1 and CDR2 are MNHNS and SASEGT. The J segment lost 1 base and the V segment lost 6 bases, leaving 7 bases of the junction unmatched. The length of the CDR3 is 16 residues.

This clonotype was seen a handful of times. The V and J genes are TRBV29-1 and TRBJ1-2; 7 bases are a match to TRBD1. V was pared by 8 bases and J by 2 bases, with 5 bases of the junction left unmatched. CDR3 size: 12 residues. Germline CDR1 SQVTM, CDR2 ANQGSEA. The CDR3 region has the DNA TGCAGCCTCAAGGACAGGAACTATGGCTACACCTTC. Translation: CSLKDRNYGYTF.

This rearrangement joins TRBV4-3 to TRBJ2-7; a weak D match, TRBD1 (5 bases). CDR3 length: 15 amino acids. With 1 base removed from V and 2 bases from J, the gap between germline ends came to 12 bases. Germline loops: CDR1 LGHNA, CDR2 YSLEER. The CDR3 loop reads CASSQGVLGAYEQYF. The CDR3 nucleotides read TGCGCCAGCAGCCAAGGGGTGCTAGGGGCCTACGAGCAGTACTTC.

This rearrangement joins TRBV7-9 to TRBJ2-5; 7 bases are a match to TRBD1. Per germline, CDR1 SEHNR and CDR2 FQNEAQ (reference sequence). This CDR3 has 15 residues. Trimming took 5 bases from V and 2 from J; bases not matched to a gene: 8. In nucleotides, the CDR3 is TGTGCCAGCAGCATTGGGACAGTGGGACAAGAGACCCAGTACTTC. As protein: CASSIGTVGQETQYF.

This clonotype occurred a few times. V usage is TRBV4-3 and J usage is TRBJ2-7, with TRBD2 matching 15 bases. Germline CDR1 and CDR2: LGHNA and YSLEER. This CDR3 comprises 20 residues. V was pared by 0 bases and J by 2 bases, with 11 bases of the junction left unmatched. The CDR3 spells CASSQDWRGLAGGLTYEQYF. The CDR3 coding sequence is TGCGCCAGCAGCCAAGATTGGAGGGGACTAGCGGGGGGACTTACCTACGAGCAGTACTTC.

The rearrangement links TRBV7-9 to TRBJ2-7; D remains ambiguous. CDR1 and CDR2 (germline): SEHNR, FQNEAQ (reference sequence). V lost 5 bases, J lost 9 bases, and 14 bases lay in between. The CDR3 length is 12 residues. This CDR3 is CASSQTPDRQYF. Here the CDR3 DNA reads TGTGCCAGCAGCCAAACACCCGACCGGCAGTACTTC. The entire variable domain, with the rest obtained from reference TRBV7-9 and TRBJ2-7, is as follows: DTGVSQNPRHKITKRGQNVTFRCDPISEHNRLYWYRQTLGQGPEFLTYFQNEAQLEKSRLLSDRFSAERPKGSFSTLEIQRTEQGDSAMYLCASSQTPDRQYFGPGTRLTVT.